What follows are 20 T cell receptor beta chains derived from one specimen sequenced in a study of vaccination and CD4 T cells after COVID-19. This sample's treatment: roughly 10-day PBMC culture with coronavirus spike peptide pools or control peptides (ViraFEST assay). Sequenced with the Oncomine TCR Beta short-read assay was DNA taken from cultured CD4+ T cells. From the PCR reads, TCRdb called clonotypes with MiXCR, one entry per CDR3 protein. The table includes some 9,300 distinct CDR3 sequences, roughly 60% detected once. The antigens of these receptors remain unknown. Sequences were obtained from CD4+ T cells from blood, cultured in vitro. The receptors here all came from a human donor who had recovered from COVID-19.

The chain employs TRBV12-3 or TRBV12-4 and TRBJ1-5, with D possibly being TRBD1 (5 bases). The length of the CDR3 is 15 residues. The V gene lost 4 bases and the J gene lost 6 bases, with 16 bases spanning the gap. The CDR3, as DNA: TGTGCCAGCAGTTGGGACTCGTACGGCGGTCAGCCCCAGCATTTT. This codes for CASSWDSYGGQPQHF.

The gene calls are TRBV10-3 and TRBJ1-6; 7 bases align to TRBD1. The CDR3 has 17 residues. CDR1 and CDR2 from the germline V gene are ENHRY and SYGVKD. Losses at the gene ends were 5 bases for V and 0 bases for J; bases not matched to a gene: 7. Here the CDR3 reads CAISTETGSSYNSPLHF. CDR3 DNA sequence: TGTGCCATCAGTACCGAGACAGGGAGCTCCTATAATTCACCCCTCCACTTT.

This clonotype ranks as medium-sized. V usage is TRBV9 and J usage is TRBJ2-5; a weak D match, TRBD1 (5 bases). With 4 bases removed from V and 5 bases from J, the gap between germline ends came to 15 bases. This CDR3 has 14 amino acids. Germline V gene sequence: CDR1 SGDLS, CDR2 YYNGEE. The CDR3 loop reads CASSPGWGRETQYF. DNA for the CDR3: TGTGCCAGCAGCCCCGGCTGGGGCAGGGAGACCCAGTACTTC. Full variable domain (remainder filled in from reference TRBV9 and TRBJ2-5): DSGVTQTPKHLITATGQRVTLRCSPRSGDLSVYWYQQSLDQGLQFLIQYYNGEERAKGNILERFSAQQFPDLHSELNLSSLELGDSALYFCASSPGWGRETQYFGPGTRLLVL.

This chain joins TRBV12-3 or TRBV12-4 and TRBJ1-2; maybe TRBD1 (6 bases). V shed 5 bases and J shed 0 bases, with 10 bases lying between them. The CDR3 contains 14 residues. The CDR3 loop reads CASSGTSANYGYTF. CDR3 coding DNA: TGTGCCAGCAGTGGGACATCCGCTAACTATGGCTACACCTTC.

The J gene is TRBJ1-5, the V gene TRBV19; D call uncertain. The CDR3 totals 13 residues. Germline lookup yields CDR1 LNHDA and CDR2 SQIVND (reference sequence). Trimming removed 3 bases from V and 5 bases from J, with 8 bases in between. CDR3 loop: CASSISGDQPQHF. CDR3 nucleotides: TGTGCCAGTAGTATTTCGGGCGATCAGCCCCAGCATTTT.

This chain uses TRBV10-3 with TRBJ2-3; TRBD1 matches at 7 bases. Germline CDR1 ENHRY, CDR2 SYGVKD. This CDR3 spans 15 amino acids. With V trimmed by 4 bases and J by 1 base, 5 bases remained unmatched. The CDR3 region has the DNA TGTGCCATCAGTGTTGGGGACAGACGCACAGATACGCAGTATTTT. Its protein product is CAISVGDRRTDTQYF.

This clonotype showed up just a few times. The chain carries TRBV24-1 and TRBJ1-2; D is ambiguous. The CDR3 loop spans 12 amino acids. Trimming left V 4 bases short and J 8 bases short, with 10 bases between. Germline CDR1 and CDR2: KGHDR and SFDVKD. CDR3 amino acids: CATSDLDQGYTF. CDR3 in DNA: TGTGCCACCAGTGACCTGGACCAGGGCTACACCTTC.

This clonotype turned up a few times. The gene calls are TRBV20-1 and TRBJ1-2, with D maybe TRBD1 (5 bases). V dropped 0 bases and J dropped 4 bases, with 12 bases sitting between them. Germline V lookup: CDR1 DFQATT, CDR2 SNEGSKA (reference sequence). The CDR3 totals 14 residues. CDR3 amino acids: CSARDPWGTYGYTF. CDR3 sequence (DNA): TGCAGTGCTAGAGACCCCTGGGGGACCTATGGCTACACCTTC.

This clonotype has just a few counts. V and J are TRBV19 and TRBJ1-1; TRBD1 might be the D (6 bases). V lost 7 bases to trimming and J lost 2 bases, with 14 bases between them. Per germline, CDR1 LNHDA and CDR2 SQIVND (reference sequence). This CDR3 is built from 14 residues. DNA for the CDR3: TGTGCCAGTATGAGGGGGACATATAACACTGAAGCTTTCTTT. Its protein product is CASMRGTYNTEAFF. Together with reference TRBV19 and TRBJ1-1, the CDR3 gives the full variable domain: DGGITQSPKYLFRKEGQNVTLSCEQNLNHDAMYWYRQDPGQGLRLIYYSQIVNDFQKGDIAEGYSVSREKKESFPLTVTSAQKNPTAFYLCASMRGTYNTEAFFGQGTRLTVV.

The rearrangement joins TRBV20-1 to TRBJ2-5, with D perhaps TRBD1 (6 bases). The V gene lost 0 bases and the J gene lost 4 bases, with 18 bases spanning the gap. CDR3 length: 16 residues. The germline CDR1 and CDR2 sequences are DFQATT and SNEGSKA (reference sequence). This CDR3 is CSARERWGRTGETQYF. The CDR3 DNA is TGCAGTGCTAGAGAGAGGTGGGGGCGGACGGGAGAGACCCAGTACTTC.

The rearrangement joins TRBV2 to TRBJ1-2; the D gene is possibly TRBD1 (5 bases). The CDR3 extends over 19 amino acids. Trimming pared 0 bases from V and 8 bases from J, leaving 28 bases between. Germline CDR1 and CDR2: SNHLY and FYNNEI. The CDR3 DNA follows: TGTGCCAGCAGTGAAGCGCTTCTGGGTCTTCTCAAAGGGGCGCAGGGCTACACCTTC. Protein: CASSEALLGLLKGAQGYTF.

J is TRBJ1-2 and V is TRBV4-1; D is perhaps TRBD1 (6 bases). The germline gives CDR1 MGHRA, CDR2 YSYEKL. Trimming left V 4 bases short and J 2 bases short, with 11 bases between. The CDR3 runs 14 residues. CDR3 protein: CASSRRGGNYGYTF. The DNA for the CDR3 is TGCGCCAGCAGCCGACGGGGGGGCAACTATGGCTACACCTTC.

This clonotype was counted a few times. This chain's CDR3 is CASSIRRDNYGYTF. The DNA for the CDR3 is TGTGCCAGTAGTATCAGGCGGGACAACTATGGCTACACCTTC. The chain has TRBV19 and TRBJ1-2, with D perhaps TRBD1 (5 bases). Trimming pared 3 bases from V and 2 bases from J, leaving 10 bases between. CDR3 length equals 14 residues. Germline lookup yields CDR1 LNHDA and CDR2 SQIVND (reference sequence).

The table lists this clonotype with a few counts. CDR3 in DNA: TGTGCCAGCAGTTCAGGGAGGGGCGAAGCTTTCTTT. Protein product: CASSSGRGEAFF. The chain is built from TRBV28 and TRBJ1-1; D possibly corresponds to TRBD1 (5 bases). The CDR3 spans 12 residues. Germline assignment: CDR1 MDHEN and CDR2 SYDVKM. The V end lost 4 bases, the J end lost 8 bases, and 11 bases lay between the germline ends.

The V gene is TRBV25-1, the J gene TRBJ1-5; 7 positions agree with TRBD1. Germline loops: CDR1 MGHDK, CDR2 SYGVNS. V shed 4 bases and J 5 bases; nucleotides not matched to a gene: 5. This CDR3 comprises 14 residues. CDR3 in amino acids: CASSGAGGDQPQHF. The CDR3 bases are TGTGCCAGCAGTGGGGCAGGGGGGGATCAGCCCCAGCATTTT.

The chain couples TRBV7-2 to TRBJ2-5; D is possibly TRBD1 or TRBD2 (6 bases each). Germline CDR1 SGHTA, CDR2 FQGNSA. The CDR3 is 15 residues long. The V end was cut by 5 bases, the J end by 4 bases, with 17 bases between. CDR3 residues: CASSQSSGAAETQYF. CDR3 DNA sequence: TGTGCCAGCAGCCAAAGTTCGGGGGCGGCAGAGACCCAGTACTTC.

The chain carries TRBV19 and TRBJ1-2, with D unresolved. Germline CDR1 reads LNHDA; CDR2 reads SQIVND (reference sequence). CDR3 length: 12 amino acids. Trimming cost V 6 bases and J 2 bases, with 7 bases left between them. In nucleotides, the CDR3 is TGTGCCAGTAGCCTCGCGAACTATGGCTACACCTTC. It codes for CASSLANYGYTF.

The chain has TRBV7-8 and TRBJ1-1, with a possible D match to TRBD1 (6 bases). The germline V and J ends were trimmed by 1 base and 3 bases, with 12 bases remaining between them. From germline, CDR1 is SGHVS and CDR2 FQNEAQ. The CDR3 covers 15 residues. CDR3 loop: CASSLDITGYTEAFF. The CDR3 coding sequence is TGTGCCAGCAGCTTAGATATCACAGGGTACACTGAAGCTTTCTTT.

The J gene is TRBJ2-1, the V gene TRBV20-1; D gene unclear. CDR1 and CDR2 from the germline V gene are DFQATT and SNEGSKA (reference sequence). Trimming took off 0 bases at V and 7 bases at J, with 16 bases between the two ends. This CDR3 comprises 15 residues. DNA of the CDR3: TGCAGTGCTAGAGATTGGCTCTTGAGATGGAATGAGCAGTTCTTC. It is translated as CSARDWLLRWNEQFF.

CDR3 nucleotides: TGTGCCACCAGTGACCCCACCCTGGAGACCCAGTACTTC. Its translation is CATSDPTLETQYF. The rearrangement links TRBV24-1 to TRBJ2-5; D uncertain. Per the germline V gene, CDR1 is KGHDR and CDR2 is SFDVKD. The CDR3 has 13 amino acids. Trimming cost V 4 bases and J 5 bases, with 10 bases left between them.